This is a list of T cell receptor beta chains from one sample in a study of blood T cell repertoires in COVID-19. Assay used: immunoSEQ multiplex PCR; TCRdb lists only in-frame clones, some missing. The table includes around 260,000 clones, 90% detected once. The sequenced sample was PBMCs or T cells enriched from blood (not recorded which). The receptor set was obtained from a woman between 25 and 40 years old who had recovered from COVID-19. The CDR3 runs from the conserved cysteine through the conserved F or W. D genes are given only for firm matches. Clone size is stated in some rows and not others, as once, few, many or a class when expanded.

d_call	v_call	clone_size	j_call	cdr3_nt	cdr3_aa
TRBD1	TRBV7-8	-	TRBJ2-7	TGTGCCAGCAGCCCCCCGGGACAGGTCTCCTACGAGCAGTACTTC	CASSPPGQVSYEQYF
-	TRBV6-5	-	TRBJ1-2	TGTGCCAGCAGTTACTCTGGGGCGCCTAACTATGGCTACACCTTC	CASSYSGAPNYGYTF
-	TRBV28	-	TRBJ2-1	TGTGCCAGCTGCCGGACTCTTCGGGATGAGCAGTTCTTC	CASCRTLRDEQFF
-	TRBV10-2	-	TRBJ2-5	TGCGCCAGCGCCCCCGGGGAGCATTGGGAGACCCAGTACTTC	CASAPGEHWETQYF
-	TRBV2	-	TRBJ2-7	TGTGCCAGCAAGACGGACTATTCCTACGAGCAGTACTTC	CASKTDYSYEQYF
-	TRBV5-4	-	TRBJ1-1	TGTGCCAGCAGCAGCCGGGACACTAACACTGAAGCTTTCTTT	CASSSRDTNTEAFF
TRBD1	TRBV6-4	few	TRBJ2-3	TGTGCCAGCAGTGACGTCGGGACAGGCTCCTCAGATACGCAGTATTTT	CASSDVGTGSSDTQYF
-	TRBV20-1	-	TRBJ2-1	TGCAGTGCACTGAACAATGAGCAGTTCTTC	CSALNNEQFF
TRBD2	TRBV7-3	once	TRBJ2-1	TGTGCCAGCAGCTTAAGTGGCGGGGGTCCCCCCGGCCACAATGAGCAGTTCTTC	CASSLSGGGPPGHNEQFF
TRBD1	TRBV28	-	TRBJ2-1	TGTGCCAGCAGTACCCGCTTCCGGGACAGATACAATGAGCAGTTCTTC	CASSTRFRDRYNEQFF
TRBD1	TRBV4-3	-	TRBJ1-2	TGCGCCAGCAGCCAGCCGGGACAGACTTCATATGGCTACACCTTC	CASSQPGQTSYGYTF
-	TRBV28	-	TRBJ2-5	TGTGCCAGCACCTTGGGCAGATTAGAGACCCAGTACTTC	CASTLGRLETQYF
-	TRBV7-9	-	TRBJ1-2	TGTGCCAGCAGCTCGCTGATCCGGGTTGACTATGGCTACACCTTC	CASSSLIRVDYGYTF
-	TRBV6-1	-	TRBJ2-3	TGTGCCAGCAGTGAAGCACGAGGGACACTTAGCACAGATACGCAGTATTTT	CASSEARGTLSTDTQYF
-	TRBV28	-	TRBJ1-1	TGTGCCAGCAGTTTAAGGGGTGCTGGCGCTTTCTTT	CASSLRGAGAFF
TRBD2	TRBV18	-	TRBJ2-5	TGTGCCAGCTCAAAACGGCGGACTAGCGGTCAAGAGACCCAGTACTTC	CASSKRRTSGQETQYF
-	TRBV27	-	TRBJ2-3	TGTGCCAGCAGACATCCGGGACACTTCACAGATACGCAGTATTTT	CASRHPGHFTDTQYF
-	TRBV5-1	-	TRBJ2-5	TGCGCCAGCAGGTACGGGGTGGACCAGTACTTC	CASRYGVDQYF
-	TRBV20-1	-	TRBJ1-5	TGCAGTGCTAGTAGGGGTTATAGCAATCAGCCCCAGCATTTT	CSASRGYSNQPQHF
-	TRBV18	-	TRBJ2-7	TGTGCCAGCTCACCACCTCGCAATAGCGGAACCTACGAGCAGTACTTC	CASSPPRNSGTYEQYF
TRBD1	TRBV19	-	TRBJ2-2	TGTGCCAGTAGTATCCAGGGGGCGCACACCGGGGAGCTGTTTTTT	CASSIQGAHTGELFF
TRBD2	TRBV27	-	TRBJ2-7	TGTGCCAGCAGTTCCTTAGCGGGACGGCCGCCGAATACCTACGAGCAGTACTTC	CASSSLAGRPPNTYEQYF
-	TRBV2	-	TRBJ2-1	TGTGCCAGCAGTGAACGGGTAGTCTACATGAATGAGCAGTTCTTC	CASSERVVYMNEQFF
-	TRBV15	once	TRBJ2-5	TGTGCCACCAGCAGAGGAGAGGGTCCGGAGACCCAGTACTTC	CATSRGEGPETQYF
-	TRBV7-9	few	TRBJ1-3	TGTGCCAGCACTGATTTGGGGAGAGGAAACACCATATATTTT	CASTDLGRGNTIYF
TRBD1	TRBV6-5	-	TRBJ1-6	TGTGCCAGCACTCGGACAGGGGCCAATTCACCCCTCCACTTT	CASTRTGANSPLHF
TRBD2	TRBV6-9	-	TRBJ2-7	TGTGCCAGCAGTTATTCGGCGGGGTCGGGACTAGCGGATCCTGCCGGCAACGAGCAGTACTTC	CASSYSAGSGLADPAGNEQYF
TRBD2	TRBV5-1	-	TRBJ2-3	TGCGCCAGCAGCTTAACTAGCGGGAGGATGGATACGCAGTATTTT	CASSLTSGRMDTQYF
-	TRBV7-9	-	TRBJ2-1	TGTGCCAGCAGCTCCTTTCCCCTGCAGGGCGACAATGAGCAGTTCTTC	CASSSFPLQGDNEQFF
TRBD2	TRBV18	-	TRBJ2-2	TGTGCCAGCTCACCAATTGTTCCAGCGGGACTGAACACCGGGGAGCTGTTTTTT	CASSPIVPAGLNTGELFF
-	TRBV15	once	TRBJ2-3	TGTGCCACCAGCAGATCACCCACAGCTACAGATACGCAGTATTTT	CATSRSPTATDTQYF
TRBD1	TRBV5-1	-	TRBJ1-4	TGCGCCAGCAGCAACGTCGGACAGGTGAATGAAAAACTGTTTTTT	CASSNVGQVNEKLFF
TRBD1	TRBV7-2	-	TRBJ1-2	TGTGCCAGCAGCTCGGGACAGGAGGGGGCTAGGAATGGCTACACCTTC	CASSSGQEGARNGYTF
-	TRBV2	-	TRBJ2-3	TGTGCCAGCAGTGAAGATGTTAGCAGTCCTACGCAGTATTTT	CASSEDVSSPTQYF
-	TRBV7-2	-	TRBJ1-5	TGTGCCAGCAGCTTAGTGGTCTATAGCAATCAGCCCCAGCATTTT	CASSLVVYSNQPQHF
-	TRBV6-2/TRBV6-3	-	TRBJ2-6	TGTGCCAGCAGCTTTACAGAAGTTCCTGGGGCCAACGTCCTGACTTTC	CASSFTEVPGANVLTF
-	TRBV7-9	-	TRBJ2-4	TGTGCCAGCAGCTCCGATAGCCGAATTGGAAACATTCAGTACTTC	CASSSDSRIGNIQYF
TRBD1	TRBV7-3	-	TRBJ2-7	TGTGCCAGCAGCTTAAACCCAGGGGGTATATACGAGCAGTACTTC	CASSLNPGGIYEQYF
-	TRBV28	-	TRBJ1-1	TGTGCCAGCAGTACATCGGGGTTGCAGGAGGGAGAAGCTTTCTTT	CASSTSGLQEGEAFF
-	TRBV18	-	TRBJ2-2	TGTGCCAGCTCACCAGGGGCCGACACCGGGGAGCTGTTTTTT	CASSPGADTGELFF
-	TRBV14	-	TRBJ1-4	TGTGCCAGCAGCCAAGGACGACGGGGGGAGGGCCGGGAAAAACTGTTTTTT	CASSQGRRGEGREKLFF
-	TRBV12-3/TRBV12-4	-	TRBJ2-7	TGTGCCAGCACCTTAAGGTCCGGGTACGAGCAGTACTTC	CASTLRSGYEQYF
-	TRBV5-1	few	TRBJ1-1	TGCGCCAGCAGCTTGGTAGGCGGGGAGACTGAAGCTTTCTTT	CASSLVGGETEAFF
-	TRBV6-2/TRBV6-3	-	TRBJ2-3	TGTGCCAGCAGTCTAATGACGAGGACAGTTAGCACAGATACGCAGTATTTT	CASSLMTRTVSTDTQYF
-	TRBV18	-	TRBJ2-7	TGTGCCAGCTCCCCCGGAGGGGGCGGGTACGAGCAGTACTTC	CASSPGGGGYEQYF
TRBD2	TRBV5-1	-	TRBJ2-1	TGCGCCAGCAGCTTTGGGGCCCGGACTAGCGGAGGCGACGAGCAGTTCTTC	CASSFGARTSGGDEQFF
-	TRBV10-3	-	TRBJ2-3	TGTGCCATCAGGAGGCGGGTCGATTCTAGCACAGATACGCAGTATTTT	CAIRRRVDSSTDTQYF
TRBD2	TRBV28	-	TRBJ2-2	TGTGCCAGCAAAAAAGCGGGAGGGACGAACACCGGGGAGCTGTTTTTT	CASKKAGGTNTGELFF
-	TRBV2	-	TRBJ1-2	TGTGCCAGCAGTGAAGCCTACACAGGGTCCTATGGCTACACCTTC	CASSEAYTGSYGYTF
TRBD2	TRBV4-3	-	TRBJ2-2	TGCGCCAGCAGCCGCCATACTAGCGGGAGGGTAGGCACCGGGGAGCTGTTTTTT	CASSRHTSGRVGTGELFF
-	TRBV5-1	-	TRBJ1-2	TGCGCCAGCAGCTTGGAGCGGACAGACTATGGCTACACCTTC	CASSLERTDYGYTF
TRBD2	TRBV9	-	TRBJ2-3	TGTGCCAGCAGCGTAAGCACGGGAGGAGTGTTGGGAAGCACAGATACGCAGTATTTT	CASSVSTGGVLGSTDTQYF
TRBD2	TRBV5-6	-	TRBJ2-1	TGTGCCAGCAGCTTGAGGACTAGCGGGAGGACCTCCTACAATGAGCAGTTCTTC	CASSLRTSGRTSYNEQFF
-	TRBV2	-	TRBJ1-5	TGTGCCAGCAGTGACACTTTCCAAGCTCAGCCCCAGCATTTT	CASSDTFQAQPQHF